These T cell receptor beta chains were read from a single sample in a study of regulatory T cells in long-lasting Graves disease. TCRdb re-called the multiplex PCR reads through MiXCR, storing one row per CDR3 protein. The sample includes 350,000 to 500,000 distinct CDR3 sequences, about 14% of them seen just once. Separately, the same data were catalogued under a study of T cells in Graves' hyperthyroidism and ophthalmopathy.

Sequences were derived from peripheral blood mononuclear cells (PBMCs), sampled at new diagnosis, from a patient treated with antithyroid drugs. These receptors were taken from a woman aged 50 to 60 with Graves disease. CDR3s include the opening cysteine and the closing phenylalanine or tryptophan. Each record gives: D gene, CDR3 length, J gene, V gene, clone size, CDR3 DNA, CDR3 protein. The D gene is left open where the match is weak. Size is stated for part of the rows, as once, few or many counts, or as a class when the clone is expanded.

TRBD2 16 TRBJ2-3 TRBV28 - TGTGCCAGCAGTTCACCGGGACTAGCGGGAGTGGATACGCAGTATTTT CASSSPGLAGVDTQYF
TRBD2 14 TRBJ2-3 TRBV13 many TGTGCCAGCAGCTTAGGGGGCGGGAGAGATACGCAGTATTTT CASSLGGGRDTQYF
TRBD2 16 TRBJ2-1 TRBV7-9 - TGTGCCAGCAGCCCCACTAGCGGGAGGGCCTCCAATGAGCAGTTCTTC CASSPTSGRASNEQFF
- 15 TRBJ2-5 TRBV19 few TGTGCCAGTAGTATAGCCCCAGGGGAACGAGAGACCCAGTACTTC CASSIAPGERETQYF
TRBD1 14 TRBJ2-1 TRBV19 - TGTGCCAGTACCTCTAGGGACAGCTACAATGAGCAGTTCTTC CASTSRDSYNEQFF
TRBD1 15 TRBJ2-5 TRBV7-9 - TGTGCCAGCATCGACAAACAGGGGGCGGGAGAGACCCAGTACTTC CASIDKQGAGETQYF
- 14 TRBJ2-7 TRBV20-1 many TGCAGTGCTAGGGGCCAGGGTGGGACCTACGAGCAGTACTTC CSARGQGGTYEQYF
- 14 TRBJ2-1 TRBV2 many TGTGCCAGCAGTGAAGCGGGATCCTACAATGAGCAGTTCTTC CASSEAGSYNEQFF
TRBD1 14 TRBJ2-7 TRBV5-1 many TGCGCCAGCAGCTCGGGACAGATCTCCTACGAGCAGTACTTC CASSSGQISYEQYF
TRBD2 13 TRBJ2-7 TRBV28 many TGTGCCAGCAGTTTGGGGAGGGACTACGAGCAGTACTTC CASSLGRDYEQYF
TRBD2 16 TRBJ2-2 TRBV19 - TGTGCCAGTAGTATAGTTGGCGGGAGTATAACCGGGGAGCTGTTTTTT CASSIVGGSITGELFF
TRBD1 14 TRBJ1-2 TRBV30 many TGTGCCTGGAGATTCGGACAGGGAGTGAGAGGCTACACCTTC CAWRFGQGVRGYTF
- 13 TRBJ2-7 TRBV18 many TGTGCCAGCTCACCAACTAGGGCCTACGAGCAGTACTTC CASSPTRAYEQYF
TRBD1 12 TRBJ2-7 TRBV6-1 many TGTGCCAGAACGGACAGGTCCTACGAGCAGTACTTC CARTDRSYEQYF
TRBD2 19 TRBJ2-5 TRBV20-1 - TGCAGTGCTAGAGACGAAAGACTAGCGGGGGTCTCGGGGGGGGAGACCCAGTACTTC CSARDERLAGVSGGETQYF
- 16 TRBJ2-3 TRBV7-9 many TGTGCCAGCAGCCGGAACAGGGAGGCCTTCACAGATACGCAGTATTTT CASSRNREAFTDTQYF
- 16 TRBJ1-5 TRBV24-1 many TGTGCCACCAGTGATCCCTTGCAAGGGGGCAATCAGCCCCAGCATTTT CATSDPLQGGNQPQHF
TRBD1 17 TRBJ2-1 TRBV11-2 many TGTGCCAGCAGTACACGCGGGGGCGGACAGGGGTATAATGAGCAGTTCTTC CASSTRGGGQGYNEQFF
TRBD2 15 TRBJ2-3 TRBV3-1 few TGTGCCAGCAGGATCACCGGGACTAGCGGAGCCCCCTTGTATTTT CASRITGTSGAPLYF
TRBD1 15 TRBJ2-3 TRBV29-1 few TGCAGCGTTGAAGATTGGACAGGGGGCACAGATACGCAGTATTTT CSVEDWTGGTDTQYF
TRBD1 15 TRBJ2-5 TRBV7-9 few TGTGCCAGCAGCTTCGGGGACAGGGACCAAGAGACCCAGTACTTC CASSFGDRDQETQYF
TRBD2 15 TRBJ2-3 TRBV20-1 many TGCAGTGCTAGCATCGCGGGAGCTGGGACAGATACGCAGTATTTT CSASIAGAGTDTQYF
- 16 TRBJ2-1 TRBV5-1 many TGCGCCAGCAGCTTGGCCCCGGGGTCCTCCTACAATGAGCAGTTCTTC CASSLAPGSSYNEQFF
- 16 TRBJ2-7 TRBV28 many TGTGCCAGCAGCCCAGGGATCCGGGGGGCTTCCTACGAGCAGTACTTC CASSPGIRGASYEQYF
- 13 TRBJ1-2 TRBV12-3/TRBV12-4 many TGTGCCAGCAGGACCGGGAACAACTATGGCTACACCTTC CASRTGNNYGYTF
- 12 TRBJ2-1 TRBV30 many TGTGCCTGGAGCGGCGGTTGGGGTGAGCAGTTCTTC CAWSGGWGEQFF
- 14 TRBJ1-1 TRBV7-9 - TGTGCCGTCCCGGGGCAGCGTCAGAACACTGAAGCTTTCTTT CAVPGQRQNTEAFF
- 13 TRBJ2-5 TRBV30 many TGTGCCTGGAGTGTTGACACCGGGGAGACCCAGTACTTC CAWSVDTGETQYF
TRBD1 14 TRBJ2-7 TRBV19 - TGTGCCAGTAGTGTAAACACAGGGGTGCACGAGCAGTACTTC CASSVNTGVHEQYF